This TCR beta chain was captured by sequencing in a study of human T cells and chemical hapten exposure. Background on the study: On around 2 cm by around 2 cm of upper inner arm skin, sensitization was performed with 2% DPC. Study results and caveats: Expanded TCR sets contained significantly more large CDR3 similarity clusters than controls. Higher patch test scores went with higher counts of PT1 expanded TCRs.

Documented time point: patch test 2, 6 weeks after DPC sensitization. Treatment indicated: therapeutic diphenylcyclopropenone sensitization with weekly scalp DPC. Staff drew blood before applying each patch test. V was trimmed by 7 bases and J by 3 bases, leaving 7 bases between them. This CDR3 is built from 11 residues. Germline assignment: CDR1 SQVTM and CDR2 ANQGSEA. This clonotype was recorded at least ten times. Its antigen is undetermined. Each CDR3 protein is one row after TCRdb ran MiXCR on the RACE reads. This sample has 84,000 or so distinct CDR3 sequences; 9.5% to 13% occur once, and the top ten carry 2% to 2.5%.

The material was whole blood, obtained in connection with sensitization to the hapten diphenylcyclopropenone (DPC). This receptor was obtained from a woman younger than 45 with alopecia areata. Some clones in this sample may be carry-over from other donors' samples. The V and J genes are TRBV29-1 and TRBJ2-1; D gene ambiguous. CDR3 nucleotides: TGCAGCGGACGGTACTACAATGAGCAGTTCTTC. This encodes CSGRYYNEQFF.